This is a list of T cell receptor beta chains from one sample in a study of blood T cell repertoires in COVID-19. Assay used: immunoSEQ multiplex PCR; TCRdb lists only in-frame clones, some missing. Found here are about 130,000 clones, around 86% of them singletons; the top ten hold 15% to 20%. The sample was PBMCs or T cells enriched from blood (not recorded which). All receptors derive from a man aged 25 to 40 who had recovered from COVID-19. Both conserved end residues are trimmed from each CDR3. Only some rows state a clone size, as once, few, many or a class for expanded clones.

j_call clone_size v_call cdr3_aa
TRBJ1-5 . TRBV2 ASSDAGSRGNQPQH
TRBJ2-1 . TRBV4-1 ASSPPPGTAQTNEQF
TRBJ1-2 . TRBV6-5 ASRIDRVHGYT
TRBJ2-7 . TRBV13 ASSVSGGTYEQY
TRBJ2-1 few TRBV30 AWSSILAGFDEQF
TRBJ2-7 . TRBV29-1 SARGRHDEQY
TRBJ1-4 . TRBV2 ASSAWDRGREKLF
TRBJ1-1 . TRBV7-9 ASSRDRGRTEAF
TRBJ2-3 . TRBV6-4 ASSASGGITDTQY
TRBJ1-2 . TRBV6-6 ASSTQGQEGSGYT
TRBJ2-2 . TRBV18 ASSPGTANTGELF
TRBJ1-4 . TRBV5-4 ASSLRDRDNEKLF